One and the same sample provided the 10 T cell receptor beta chains below, sequenced in a study of shared clonotypes between healthy human individuals. Selected positively for CCR7 and CD45RO-negative, naive CD8 cells excluded terminally differentiated effector memory CD45RA+ cells. Produced via immunoSEQ multiplex PCR; TCRdb's table is partial and in-frame only. The table shows more than 2 million clones, with approximately 92% occurring only once. Sequencing used naive CD8+ T cells from PBMCs. Every receptor here comes from a man in his late teens or twenties in good health. Some clones in this sample may be carry-over from other donors' samples.

As for this clone: Other DNA variants within this sample encode the same CDR3. The gene calls are TRBV27 and TRBJ1-5; 7 nucleotides align to TRBD1. Per germline, CDR1 MNHEY and CDR2 SMNVEV (reference sequence). CDR3 size: 13 residues. With V trimmed by 3 bases and J by 6 bases, 2 bases remained unmatched. The CDR3 sequence: CASSFRGSQPQHF. CDR3 DNA sequence: TGTGCCAGCAGTTTCAGGGGGAGTCAGCCCCAGCATTTT.

Here the CDR3 reads CASSAAGTSSSKQYF. The CDR3 region has the DNA TGTGCCAGCAGCGCAGCCGGGACTAGTAGTTCCAAGCAGTACTTC. V and J are TRBV14 and TRBJ2-7, with 8 bases lining up with TRBD2. Germline V CDR1 and CDR2: SGHDN, FVKESK. The CDR3 is 15 residues long. V lost 5 bases, J lost 8 bases, and 14 bases stayed unmatched.

This rearrangement joins TRBV28 to TRBJ2-2; D perhaps matches TRBD1 (6 bases). CDR1 is MDHEN, CDR2 SYDVKM, per germline. Trimming removed 7 bases from V and 1 base from J, with 10 bases in between. The CDR3 contains 14 residues. The CDR3 reads CASKTTGNTGELFF. The DNA for the CDR3 is TGTGCCAGCAAGACGACAGGGAACACCGGGGAGCTGTTTTTT. Together with reference TRBV28 and TRBJ2-2, the CDR3 gives the full variable domain: DVKVTQSSRYLVKRTGEKVFLECVQDMDHENMFWYRQDPGLGLRLIYFSYDVKMKEKGDIPEGYSVSREKKERFSLILESASTNQTSMYLCASKTTGNTGELFFGEGSRLTVL.

The J gene is TRBJ2-3, the V gene TRBV27, with D hard to call. The CDR3 loop spans 14 amino acids. V was shortened by 7 bases and J by 5 bases, with 16 bases between the two germline ends. Germline V lookup: CDR1 MNHEY, CDR2 SMNVEV (reference sequence). CDR3 sequence: CASNLIGARDTQYF. CDR3 DNA: TGTGCCAGCAACCTAATCGGAGCGAGAGATACGCAGTATTTT.

The chain is built from TRBV28 and TRBJ2-7; D may be TRBD2 (5 bases). This CDR3 has 16 amino acids. Germline CDR1 MDHEN, CDR2 SYDVKM. V was clipped by 7 bases and J by 4 bases, with 23 bases between them. CDR3 residues: CASTPQSDSKPYEQYF. The CDR3 DNA reads TGTGCCAGCACCCCCCAATCGGACTCTAAGCCGTACGAGCAGTACTTC. Filled out from reference TRBV28 and TRBJ2-7, the complete variable domain reads DVKVTQSSRYLVKRTGEKVFLECVQDMDHENMFWYRQDPGLGLRLIYFSYDVKMKEKGDIPEGYSVSREKKERFSLILESASTNQTSMYLCASTPQSDSKPYEQYFGPGTRLTVT.

J is TRBJ1-6 and V is TRBV30; 8 positions match TRBD1. J gave up 8 bases and V 7 bases, and 10 bases lay outside the gene matches. The CDR3 has 14 residues. Germline values: CDR1 GTSNPN, CDR2 SVGIG (reference sequence). The CDR3 DNA is TGTGCCTTTACCCGGACAGGGTTGTATTCACCCCTCCACTTT. Protein product: CAFTRTGLYSPLHF.

The V and J genes are TRBV7-9 and TRBJ2-3, with D tentatively TRBD2 (6 bases). CDR3 length: 13 amino acids. Trimming took 8 bases from V and 6 from J, leaving 15 bases between them. Germline loops: CDR1 SEHNR, CDR2 FQNEAQ (reference sequence). CDR3 amino acids: CASLFGGGDTQYF. The CDR3 coding sequence is TGTGCCAGCCTCTTTGGGGGAGGCGATACGCAGTATTTT.

V and J are TRBV7-8 and TRBJ2-1; 7 nucleotides align to TRBD2. Germline CDR1 reads SGHVS; CDR2 reads FQNEAQ. The CDR3 totals 16 residues. V lost 2 bases to trimming and J lost 2 bases; unmatched junction nucleotides: 6. The CDR3 DNA follows: TGTGCCAGCAGCTTAAAGGGCGGGAGTCCCTACAATGAGCAGTTCTTC. Translated, it gives CASSLKGGSPYNEQFF.

V and J are TRBV20-1 and TRBJ2-7, with no clear D. V dropped 7 bases and J dropped 2 bases, with 9 bases sitting between them. The CDR3 loop spans 11 amino acids. Germline assignment: CDR1 DFQATT and CDR2 SNEGSKA (reference sequence). CDR3 DNA sequence: TGCAGTGTGGGGTCCGCCTACGAGCAGTACTTC. Translating gives CSVGSAYEQYF.

The CDR3 nucleotides are TGTGCCAGCAGTTTATCACCAATCACCTACGAGCAGTACTTC. Its translation is CASSLSPITYEQYF. The chain combines TRBV28 with TRBJ2-7; D gene ambiguous. CDR1 is MDHEN and CDR2 is SYDVKM in the germline V gene. The CDR3 loop spans 14 amino acids. Trimming cost V 1 base and J 2 bases, with 9 bases left between them.